These T cell receptor beta chains were read from a single sample in a study of T cell clones after liver transplantation. The method was immunoSEQ multiplex PCR; TCRdb's version includes in-frame clones alone and lacks a portion of them. This table has 55,000 to 75,000 clones, 70% appearing once. The sample consisted of CD4+ T cells from blood, taken at the approximately 16-month timepoint. These receptors were obtained from a human patient who received a liver transplant. Some T cells may be provided by the graft donor. The CDR3 runs from the conserved cysteine through the conserved F or W. Fields, in order: J gene, V gene, clone size, D gene, CDR3 length, CDR3 protein, CDR3 DNA. The D gene is left open where the match is weak. Size values are once, few and many counts, or a class for expanded clones, and some rows have none.

>TRBJ2-5|TRBV14|-|TRBD1|16
CASSQDPGQGKETQYF
TGTGCCAGCAGCCAAGATCCGGGACAGGGAAAAGAGACCCAGTACTTC
>TRBJ2-2|TRBV14|few|-|15
CASSPTGGGTGELFF
TGTGCCAGCAGCCCAACAGGTGGTGGAACCGGGGAGCTGTTTTTT
>TRBJ2-1|TRBV30|-|-|14
CAWRVQGLGDEQFF
TGTGCCTGGAGAGTACAGGGCTTAGGGGATGAGCAGTTCTTC
>TRBJ2-7|TRBV7-9|-|-|14
CASSLEGVGYEQYF
TGTGCCAGCAGCTTAGAGGGGGTCGGTTACGAGCAGTACTTC
>TRBJ2-6|TRBV2|few|-|15
CASSRQLSGANVLTF
TGTGCCAGCAGTAGGCAACTCTCTGGGGCCAACGTCCTGACTTTC
>TRBJ1-5|TRBV19|-|-|15
CASSRMPIGNQPQHF
TGTGCCAGTAGTAGGATGCCCATAGGCAATCAGCCCCAGCATTTT
>TRBJ1-3|TRBV9|few|-|16
CASSVAGGSTGNTIYF
TGTGCCAGCAGCGTAGCTGGGGGGTCAACTGGAAACACCATATATTTT
>TRBJ1-5|TRBV5-6|-|-|16
CASSSLLESGNQPQHF
TGTGCCAGCAGCTCCTTGTTAGAGTCAGGGAATCAGCCCCAGCATTTT
>TRBJ2-7|TRBV2|-|-|13
CASSDWERTGQYF
TGTGCCAGCAGTGACTGGGAGAGGACGGGGCAGTACTTC
>TRBJ1-5|TRBV7-6|-|-|15
CASSLSGGANQPQHF
TGTGCCAGCAGCTTATCGGGAGGTGCCAATCAGCCCCAGCATTTT
>TRBJ2-5|TRBV10-3|once|-|14
CAISDKRNQETQYF
TGTGCCATCAGTGATAAGCGGAACCAAGAGACCCAGTACTTC